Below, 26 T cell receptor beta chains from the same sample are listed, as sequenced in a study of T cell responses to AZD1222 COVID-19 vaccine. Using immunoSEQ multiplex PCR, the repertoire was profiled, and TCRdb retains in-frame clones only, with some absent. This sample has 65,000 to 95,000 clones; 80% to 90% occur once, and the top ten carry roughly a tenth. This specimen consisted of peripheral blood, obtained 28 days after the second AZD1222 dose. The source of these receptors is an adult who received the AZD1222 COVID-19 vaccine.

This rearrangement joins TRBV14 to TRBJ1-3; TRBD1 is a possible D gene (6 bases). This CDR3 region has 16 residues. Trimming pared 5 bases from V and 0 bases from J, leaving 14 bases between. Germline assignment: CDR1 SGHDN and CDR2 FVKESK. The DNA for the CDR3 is TGTGCCAGCAGCATCCGGGACACGTTCTCTGGAAACACCATATATTTT. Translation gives CASSIRDTFSGNTIYF.

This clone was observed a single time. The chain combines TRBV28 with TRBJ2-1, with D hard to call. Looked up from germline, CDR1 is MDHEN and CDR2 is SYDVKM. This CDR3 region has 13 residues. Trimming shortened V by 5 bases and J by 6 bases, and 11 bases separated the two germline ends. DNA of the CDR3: TGTGCCAGCAGTACCCAAGGACCCAATGAGCAGTTCTTC. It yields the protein CASSTQGPNEQFF.

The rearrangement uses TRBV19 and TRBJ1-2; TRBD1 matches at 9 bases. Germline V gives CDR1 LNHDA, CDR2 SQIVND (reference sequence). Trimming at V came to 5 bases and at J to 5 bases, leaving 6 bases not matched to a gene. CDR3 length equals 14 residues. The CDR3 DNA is TGTGCCAGTAGTCCGACAGGGGGAAGTTATGGCTACACCTTC. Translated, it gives CASSPTGGSYGYTF.

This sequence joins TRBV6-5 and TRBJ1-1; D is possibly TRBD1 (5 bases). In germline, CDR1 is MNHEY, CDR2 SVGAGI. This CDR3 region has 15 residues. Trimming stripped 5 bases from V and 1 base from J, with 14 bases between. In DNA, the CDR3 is TGTGCCAGCAGTCAGAAACAGGCGTCGAACACTGAAGCTTTCTTT. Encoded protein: CASSQKQASNTEAFF.

CDR3 nucleotides: TGTGCCAGCAGCTTAGACGCAGGGGCCTATAATTCACCCCTCCACTTT. Protein product: CASSLDAGAYNSPLHF. J is TRBJ1-6 and V is TRBV7-2, with D possibly TRBD1 on 6 matching bases. The CDR3 length is 16 residues. The V gene lost 1 base and the J gene lost 2 bases, with 9 bases spanning the gap. CDR1 is SGHTA and CDR2 is FQGNSA in the germline V gene.

The CDR3 bases are TGTGCCAGCAGTCTCTTCGGGGGGAATATTGAGCAGTTCTTC. Protein sequence: CASSLFGGNIEQFF. The chain employs TRBV6-5 and TRBJ2-1, with TRBD2 matching over 7 bases. V lost 5 bases to trimming and J lost 9 bases; unmatched junction nucleotides: 10. Germline CDR1 and CDR2: MNHEY and SVGAGI. The CDR3 totals 14 residues.

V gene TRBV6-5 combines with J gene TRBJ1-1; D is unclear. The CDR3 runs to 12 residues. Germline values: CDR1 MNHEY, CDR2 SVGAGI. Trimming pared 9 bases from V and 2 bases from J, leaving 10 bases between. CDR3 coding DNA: TGTGCCAGTGGTGGCTCAAACACTGAAGCTTTCTTT. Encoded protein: CASGGSNTEAFF.

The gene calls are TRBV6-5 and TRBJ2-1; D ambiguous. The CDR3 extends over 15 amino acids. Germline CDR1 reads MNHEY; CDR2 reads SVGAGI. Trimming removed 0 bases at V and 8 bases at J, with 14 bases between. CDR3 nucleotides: TGTGCCAGCAGTTACTCCAGTCTCCTCATCTATGAGCAGTTCTTC. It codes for CASSYSSLLIYEQFF.

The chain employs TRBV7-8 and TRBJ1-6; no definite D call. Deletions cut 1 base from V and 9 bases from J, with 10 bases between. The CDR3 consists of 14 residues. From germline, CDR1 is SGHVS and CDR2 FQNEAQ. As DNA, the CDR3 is TGTGCCAGCAGCTTAGGACAAAGAGTTTCACCCCTCCACTTT. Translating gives CASSLGQRVSPLHF.

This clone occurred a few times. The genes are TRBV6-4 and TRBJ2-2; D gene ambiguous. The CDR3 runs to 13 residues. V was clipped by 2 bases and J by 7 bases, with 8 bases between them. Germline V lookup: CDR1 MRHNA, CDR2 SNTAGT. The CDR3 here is CASSDRENGELFF. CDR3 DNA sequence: TGTGCCAGCAGTGACAGGGAAAACGGGGAGCTGTTTTTT.

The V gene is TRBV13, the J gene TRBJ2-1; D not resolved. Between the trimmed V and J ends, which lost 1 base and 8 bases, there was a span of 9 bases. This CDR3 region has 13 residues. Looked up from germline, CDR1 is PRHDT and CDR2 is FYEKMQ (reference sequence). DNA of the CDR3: TGTGCCAGCAGCTTAGTAGCCGGCGATGAGCAGTTCTTC. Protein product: CASSLVAGDEQFF.

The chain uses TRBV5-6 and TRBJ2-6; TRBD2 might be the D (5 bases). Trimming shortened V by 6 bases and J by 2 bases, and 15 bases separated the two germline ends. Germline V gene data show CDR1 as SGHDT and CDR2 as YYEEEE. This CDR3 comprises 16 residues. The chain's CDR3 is CASTQRIAAGANVLTF. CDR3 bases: TGTGCCAGCACCCAGCGGATCGCAGCTGGGGCCAACGTCCTGACTTTC.

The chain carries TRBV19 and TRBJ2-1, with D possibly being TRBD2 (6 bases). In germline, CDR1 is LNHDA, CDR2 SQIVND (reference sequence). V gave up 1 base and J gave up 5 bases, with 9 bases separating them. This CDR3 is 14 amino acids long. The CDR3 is CASSIGGVDNEQFF. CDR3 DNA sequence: TGTGCCAGTAGTATAGGGGGGGTCGACAATGAGCAGTTCTTC.

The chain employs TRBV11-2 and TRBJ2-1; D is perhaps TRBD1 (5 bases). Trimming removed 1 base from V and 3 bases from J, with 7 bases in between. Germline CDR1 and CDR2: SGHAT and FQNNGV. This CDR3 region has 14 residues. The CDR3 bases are TGTGCCAGCAGCTTAGCAGGGATCTACAATGAGCAGTTCTTC. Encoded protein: CASSLAGIYNEQFF.

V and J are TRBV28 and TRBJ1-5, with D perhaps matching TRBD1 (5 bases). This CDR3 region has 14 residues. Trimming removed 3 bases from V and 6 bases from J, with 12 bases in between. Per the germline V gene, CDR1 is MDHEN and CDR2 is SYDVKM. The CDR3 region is CASSLMGGSQPQHF. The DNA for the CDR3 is TGTGCCAGCAGTTTGATGGGGGGAAGTCAGCCCCAGCATTTT.

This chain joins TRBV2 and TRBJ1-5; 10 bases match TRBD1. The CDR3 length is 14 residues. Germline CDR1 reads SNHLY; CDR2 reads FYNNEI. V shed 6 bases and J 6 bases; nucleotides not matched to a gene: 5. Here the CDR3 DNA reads TGTGCCAGCAGGCCAGGGACAGGGGCTCAGCCCCAGCATTTT. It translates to CASRPGTGAQPQHF.

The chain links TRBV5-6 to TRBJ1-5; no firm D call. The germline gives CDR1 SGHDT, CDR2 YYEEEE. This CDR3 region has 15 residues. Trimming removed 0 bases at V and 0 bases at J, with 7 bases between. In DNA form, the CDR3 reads TGTGCCAGCAGCTTGGGGACCTTTAGCAATCAGCCCCAGCATTTT. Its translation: CASSLGTFSNQPQHF.

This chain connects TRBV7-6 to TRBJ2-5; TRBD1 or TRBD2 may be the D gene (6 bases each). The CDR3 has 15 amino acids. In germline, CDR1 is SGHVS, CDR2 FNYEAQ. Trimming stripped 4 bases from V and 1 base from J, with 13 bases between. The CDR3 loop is CASSSQRGAQETQYF. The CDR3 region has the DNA TGTGCCAGCAGCTCCCAAAGGGGGGCCCAAGAGACCCAGTACTTC.

CDR3: CASSSGGYGYTF. The CDR3 coding sequence is TGTGCCAGCAGTTCGGGGGGTTATGGCTACACCTTC. The genes are TRBV6-2 or TRBV6-3 and TRBJ1-2; TRBD1 might be the D (5 bases). The CDR3 runs to 12 residues. Germline assignment: CDR1 MNHEY and CDR2 SVGEGT. Trimming left V 4 bases short and J 5 bases short, with 8 bases between.

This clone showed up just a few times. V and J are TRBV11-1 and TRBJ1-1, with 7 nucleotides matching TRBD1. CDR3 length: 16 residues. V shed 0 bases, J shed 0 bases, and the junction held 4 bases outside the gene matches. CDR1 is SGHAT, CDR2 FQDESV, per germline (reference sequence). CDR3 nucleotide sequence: TGTGCCAGCAGCTTAGCGTACGGGACAGTGAACACTGAAGCTTTCTTT. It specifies CASSLAYGTVNTEAFF.

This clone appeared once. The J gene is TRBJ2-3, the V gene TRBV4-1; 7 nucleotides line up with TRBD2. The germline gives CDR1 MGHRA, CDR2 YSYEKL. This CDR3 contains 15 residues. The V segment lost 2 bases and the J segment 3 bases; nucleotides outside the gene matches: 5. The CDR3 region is CASSQMASGTDTQYF. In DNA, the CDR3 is TGCGCCAGCAGCCAAATGGCTAGCGGAACAGATACGCAGTATTTT.

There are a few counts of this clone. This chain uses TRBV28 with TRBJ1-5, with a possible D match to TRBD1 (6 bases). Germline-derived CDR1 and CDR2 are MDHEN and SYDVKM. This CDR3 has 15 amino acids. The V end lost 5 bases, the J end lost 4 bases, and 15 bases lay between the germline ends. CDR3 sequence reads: CASSPLDRRNQPQHF. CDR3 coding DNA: TGTGCCAGCAGTCCCCTCGACAGGAGAAATCAGCCCCAGCATTTT. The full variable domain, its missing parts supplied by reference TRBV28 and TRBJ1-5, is DVKVTQSSRYLVKRTGEKVFLECVQDMDHENMFWYRQDPGLGLRLIYFSYDVKMKEKGDIPEGYSVSREKKERFSLILESASTNQTSMYLCASSPLDRRNQPQHFGDGTRLSIL.

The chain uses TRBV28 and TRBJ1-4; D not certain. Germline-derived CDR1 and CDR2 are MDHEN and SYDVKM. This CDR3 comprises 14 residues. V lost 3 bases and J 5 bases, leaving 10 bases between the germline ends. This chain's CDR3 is CASSLIVGNEKLFF. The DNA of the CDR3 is TGTGCCAGCAGTTTGATAGTAGGGAATGAAAAACTGTTTTTT.

Here the CDR3 reads CASSLFQGQGITQYF. The CDR3 nucleotides are TGTGCCAGCAGCTTATTTCAGGGACAGGGGATTACCCAGTACTTC. The chain uses TRBV7-6 and TRBJ2-5; 10 nucleotides line up with TRBD1. V shed 2 bases, J shed 8 bases, and the junction held 8 bases outside the gene matches. The germline gives CDR1 SGHVS, CDR2 FNYEAQ. This CDR3 comprises 15 residues.

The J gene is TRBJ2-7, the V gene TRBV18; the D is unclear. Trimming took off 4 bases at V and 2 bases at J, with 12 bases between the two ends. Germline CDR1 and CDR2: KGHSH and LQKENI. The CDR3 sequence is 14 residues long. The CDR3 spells CASSRTGQTYEQYF. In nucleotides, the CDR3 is TGTGCCAGCTCACGTACGGGTCAAACCTACGAGCAGTACTTC.

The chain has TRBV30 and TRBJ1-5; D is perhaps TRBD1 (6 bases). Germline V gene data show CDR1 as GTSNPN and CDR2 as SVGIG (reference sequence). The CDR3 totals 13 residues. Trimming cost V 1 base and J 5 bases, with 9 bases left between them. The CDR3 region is CAWSDSGDQPQHF. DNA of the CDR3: TGTGCCTGGAGTGATTCAGGGGATCAGCCCCAGCATTTT.